This entry concerns a single T cell receptor beta chain. What this receptor recognizes is not known. Base-call qualities are not available, and no considerably larger clone is one nucleotide away. The sample carries other DNA sequences with the same CDR3. Whole blood was collected in K2EDTA tubes by collaborating institutions according to the institutions' own protocols. For TCRbeta analysis, collaborator samples were shipped as frozen whole blood, as isolated PBMCs, or as DNA extracted from either sample type. The CDR3 spans 12 residues, from the cysteine through the valine. Only the CDR3 portion is preserved as DNA: 36 bases, with reading frame beginning at the first base. V is clipped by 6 bases and J by 4 bases, and the sequence between their germline boundaries is 10 bases long. Based on the germline V gene, the CDR1 and CDR2 sequences are MNHEY and SVGEGT. The data derive from a study of blood T cell repertoires in COVID-19 (TCRdb year 2020). About the investigation overall: The collaborator samples originated in the United States, Italy and Spain and spanned the acute and convalescent phases of COVID-19. The prospective study material was composed of cDNA or gDNA derived from T cells, B-cell-depleted T cells, or PBMCs. Deeply sampled blood TCRbeta repertoires from subjects exposed to, actively infected with, or recovered from COVID-19 were included in the dataset. A freely available public database, intended as a resource for researchers studying the immune response to SARS-CoV-2, is where the repertoires were released. The samples were drawn from two sources: the first 160 participants of the ongoing ImmuneRACE study, and 1,000 to 1,500 subjects contributed by 6 global collaborators. A de-identified subject ID, COVID-19 status, age in years and sex were almost always included in the sample metadata. Where available, HLA class I and class II types were taken from metadata supplied by the sample provider and were not determined by assay-based typing.

Overall study outcomes, separate from this receptor: How much clinical and demographic metadata was included differed by source and by participant, and the metadata was provided uncurated.

TCRbeta CDR3 regions were amplified from genomic DNA using the immunoSEQ Assay, a bias-controlled multiplex PCR. Regarding the original processing steps: The number of nucleated cells in each sample was estimated by amplification of reference gene primers within the assay. To quantify the absolute abundance of each unique TCRbeta CDR3 rearrangement, sequence reads were collapsed and filtered. Productive Simpson clonality was computed per sample as the square root of Simpson's diversity index over productive rearrangements. The table comes from immuneACCESS by way of TCRdb, which keeps in-frame sequences with V and J called. Part of the clones is missing from these tables; in studies checked, under half for an unresolved V gene and the rest for unknown reasons. V, J and clone size reflect that table, while D and trimming were determined from the DNA. This sample holds about 150,000 clones; roughly nine tenths were observed only once. The top ten constitute less than 0.6% of the sample.

This chain joins TRBV6-2 or TRBV6-3 to TRBJ2-7; the D gene is perhaps TRBD1, from 6 matching bases. Sequenced: peripheral blood. The TCR sequence derives from a man aged 50 or older with acute or convalescent COVID-19. The nucleotide sequence is given as TGTGCCAGCAGCCAAGGGGGATACGAGCAGTACGTC. Translated, this gives CASSQGGYEQYV.